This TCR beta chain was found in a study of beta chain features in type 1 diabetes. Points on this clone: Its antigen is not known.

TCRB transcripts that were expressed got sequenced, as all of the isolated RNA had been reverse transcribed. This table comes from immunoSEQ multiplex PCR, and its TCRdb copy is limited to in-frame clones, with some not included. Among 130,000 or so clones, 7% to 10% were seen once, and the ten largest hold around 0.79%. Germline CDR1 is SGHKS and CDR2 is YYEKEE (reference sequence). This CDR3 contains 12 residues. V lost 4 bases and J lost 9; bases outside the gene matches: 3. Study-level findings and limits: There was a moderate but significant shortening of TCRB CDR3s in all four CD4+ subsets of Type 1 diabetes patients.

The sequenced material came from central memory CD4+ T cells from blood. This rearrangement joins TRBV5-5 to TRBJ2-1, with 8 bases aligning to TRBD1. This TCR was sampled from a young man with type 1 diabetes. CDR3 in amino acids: CASSPTGGEQFF. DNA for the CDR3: TGTGCCAGCAGCCCTACAGGGGGTGAGCAGTTCTTC.